The 27 T cell receptor beta chains presented below share a single source sample, sequenced in a study of blood T cell repertoires in COVID-19. Sequenced by immunoSEQ multiplex PCR; TCRdb stores in-frame clones only, minus some. Of roughly 400,000 clones listed, around 87% are singletons. The sequenced material came from peripheral blood. The origin of the receptors is a woman aged 55-70 years with COVID-19, enrolled during active disease.

Turning to this clone: One end of the junction is discordant with germline, which a read error may explain. The rearrangement uses TRBV7-7 and TRBJ2-7; TRBD1 aligns across 9 bases. This CDR3 region has 14 residues. Germline CDR1 is SSHAT and CDR2 is FNYEAQ (reference sequence). The CDR3 DNA sequence: TGTGCTAGCAGCACCGGGACAGGGTCGAGAGAGCAGTACTTC. Translated, it gives CASSTGTGSREQYF.

The genes are TRBV27 and TRBJ1-2, with 8 bases fitting TRBD1. The CDR3 runs to 16 residues. The junction had 14 bases not matched to a gene; V was cut back by 7 bases and J by 4 bases. Germline V gene sequence: CDR1 MNHEY, CDR2 SMNVEV (reference sequence). The CDR3 sequence: CASKPNLRDRLYGYTF. CDR3 nucleotides: TGTGCCAGCAAACCTAACCTCCGGGACAGGCTCTATGGCTACACCTTC.

This clone occurred once. The chain joins TRBV2 to TRBJ2-1; 10 bases match TRBD2. J was trimmed by 7 bases and V by 6 bases; bases with no gene match: 3. The CDR3 has 13 residues. Germline assignment: CDR1 SNHLY and CDR2 FYNNEI. The CDR3 DNA is TGTGCCAGCAGCAGCGGGGGGGCTAATGAGCAGTTCTTC. It encodes CASSSGGANEQFF.

The V and J genes are TRBV5-1 and TRBJ2-3; the D gene is possibly TRBD1 (5 bases). Germline V CDR1 and CDR2: SGHRS, YFSETQ. Between the trimmed V and J ends, which lost 4 bases and 2 bases, there was a span of 8 bases. The CDR3 has 13 amino acids. In DNA, the CDR3 is TGCGCCAGCAGCCCAGGGTACACAGATACGCAGTATTTT. Protein: CASSPGYTDTQYF.

CDR3 nucleotides: TGCGCCAGCAGAAGTACGATCTCTAGAGATACGCAGTATTTT. This codes for CASRSTISRDTQYF. This chain connects TRBV5-1 to TRBJ2-3; D uncertain. The CDR3 runs 14 residues. Trimming took 5 bases from V and 5 from J, leaving 15 bases between them. CDR1 and CDR2 (germline): SGHRS, YFSETQ.

This rearrangement joins TRBV7-6 to TRBJ1-1; D possibly corresponds to TRBD1 (6 bases). Germline CDR1 SGHVS, CDR2 FNYEAQ. With 1 base removed from V and 1 base from J, the gap between germline ends came to 10 bases. This CDR3 is 15 amino acids long. DNA for the CDR3: TGTGCCAGCAGCTTAGGGCCAGGGGAGAACACTGAAGCTTTCTTT. This codes for CASSLGPGENTEAFF.

The J gene is TRBJ2-5, the V gene TRBV4-1; possible D gene TRBD2, 6 bases. Germline V gene data show CDR1 as MGHRA and CDR2 as YSYEKL. The CDR3 has 13 amino acids. Trimming removed 3 bases from V and 2 bases from J, with 7 bases in between. The CDR3 region is CASSHRGQETQYF. The CDR3 DNA sequence: TGCGCCAGCAGCCACCGGGGGCAAGAGACCCAGTACTTC.

Only one count was recorded for this clone. This sequence joins TRBV24-1 and TRBJ1-5; the D is unclear. Trimming pared 4 bases from V and 0 bases from J, leaving 9 bases between. Germline-derived CDR1 and CDR2 are KGHDR and SFDVKD. The CDR3 consists of 15 residues. The CDR3 is CATSEDGNSNQPQHF. The CDR3 nucleotides read TGTGCCACCAGTGAGGACGGGAATAGCAATCAGCCCCAGCATTTT.

The chain is built from TRBV3-1 (or the pseudogene TRBV3-2) and TRBJ1-1; D remains ambiguous. The CDR3 is made up of 13 amino acids. The V gene lost 2 bases and the J gene lost 4 bases, with 8 bases spanning the gap. From germline, CDR1 is LGHDT and CDR2 YNNKEL (reference sequence). The DNA for the CDR3 is TGTGCCAGCAGCCAAAGCTGGAGCACTGAAGCTTTCTTT. It encodes CASSQSWSTEAFF.

This chain uses TRBV6-5 with TRBJ2-7, with TRBD1 matching over 8 bases. The germline V gene has CDR1 MNHEY and CDR2 SVGAGI. The CDR3 spans 15 residues. V lost 2 bases, J lost 0 bases, and 3 bases stayed unmatched. DNA of the CDR3: TGTGCCAGCAGTTACCGGGACAGGAGCTCCTACGAGCAGTACTTC. It is translated as CASSYRDRSSYEQYF.

This chain uses TRBV28 with TRBJ2-7; possible D gene TRBD1, 5 bases. Germline CDR1 MDHEN, CDR2 SYDVKM. The CDR3 is 14 residues long. Trimming left V 6 bases short and J 3 bases short, with 15 bases between. CDR3 DNA: TGTGCCAGCAGAGGGGCCTACCTGAACTACGAGCAGTACTTC. Amino acids: CASRGAYLNYEQYF. The entire variable domain, with the rest obtained from reference TRBV28 and TRBJ2-7, is as follows: DVKVTQSSRYLVKRTGEKVFLECVQDMDHENMFWYRQDPGLGLRLIYFSYDVKMKEKGDIPEGYSVSREKKERFSLILESASTNQTSMYLCASRGAYLNYEQYFGPGTRLTVT.

The rearrangement joins TRBV2 to TRBJ1-6, with no clear D. The germline V gene encodes CDR1 SNHLY and CDR2 FYNNEI. The CDR3 is 15 residues long. Trimming stripped 3 bases from V and 5 bases from J, with 11 bases between. The CDR3 reads CASSDEAANNSPLHF. The CDR3 region has the DNA TGTGCCAGCAGTGACGAGGCAGCTAATAATTCACCCCTCCACTTT.

This chain uses TRBV5-5 with TRBJ1-2; the match to TRBD1 covers 9 bases. Unmatched junction bases numbered 3, after V lost 5 bases and J lost 7 bases. Per germline, CDR1 SGHKS and CDR2 YYEKEE (reference sequence). CDR3 length equals 12 residues. CDR3: CASRQGARGYTF. Written as DNA, the CDR3 is TGTGCCAGCAGACAGGGGGCGCGTGGCTACACCTTC.

Worth noting for this clone: The same CDR3 can be traced to other DNA sequences in this sample. The chain employs TRBV5-1 and TRBJ2-5; tentatively, D is TRBD2 (5 bases). The germline gives CDR1 SGHRS, CDR2 YFSETQ. Trimming left V 4 bases short and J 5 bases short, with 9 bases between. The CDR3 contains 12 residues. CDR3 in amino acids: CASSRGGETQYF. The CDR3 DNA follows: TGCGCCAGCAGCCGGGGTGGGGAGACCCAGTACTTC.

CDR3 coding DNA: TGTGCCAGCAGTCCCCAGGGGAACGAGCAGTACTTC. Residues: CASSPQGNEQYF. This chain joins TRBV27 and TRBJ2-7, with a tentative D call TRBD1 (6 bases). V was shortened by 5 bases and J by 5 bases, with 10 bases between the two germline ends. This CDR3 contains 12 residues. Germline loops: CDR1 MNHEY, CDR2 SMNVEV (reference sequence).

The chain has TRBV5-4 and TRBJ2-7, with 9 bases matching TRBD2. The V and J ends lost 4 bases and 3 bases, in that order; junction bases with no gene match: 11. There are 16 residues in the CDR3. CDR1 and CDR2 from the germline V gene are SGHNT and YYREEE (reference sequence). The CDR3 region has the DNA TGTGCCAGCAGCCGGGTGGGGACTAGCCGCAGCTACGAGCAGTACTTC. Its translation: CASSRVGTSRSYEQYF.

Only a few counts were recorded for this clone. V gene TRBV7-9 combines with J gene TRBJ1-5; unclear D gene. V was pared by 7 bases and J by 6 bases, with 10 bases between. CDR3 size: 12 residues. The germline V gene encodes CDR1 SEHNR and CDR2 FQNEAQ (reference sequence). The CDR3 bases are TGTGCCAGCACCCGGGGAACTCAGCCCCAGCATTTT. It encodes CASTRGTQPQHF. Full variable domain (outside the CDR3, taken from reference TRBV7-9 and TRBJ1-5): DTGVSQNPRHKITKRGQNVTFRCDPISEHNRLYWYRQTLGQGPEFLTYFQNEAQLEKSRLLSDRFSAERPKGSFSTLEIQRTEQGDSAMYLCASTRGTQPQHFGDGTRLSIL.

The chain links TRBV6-6 to TRBJ2-7; D not resolved. V lost 5 bases and J 3 bases, leaving 8 bases between the germline ends. The length of the CDR3 is 12 residues. Per germline, CDR1 MNHNY and CDR2 SVGAGI (reference sequence). CDR3 residues: CASSRRSYEQYF. In DNA form, the CDR3 reads TGTGCCAGCAGTAGGCGGAGCTACGAGCAGTACTTC.

The chain combines TRBV28 with TRBJ1-3; a weak D match, TRBD1 (6 bases). The germline CDR1 and CDR2 sequences are MDHEN and SYDVKM. The CDR3 extends over 14 amino acids. Trimming shortened V by 7 bases and J by 4 bases, and 14 bases separated the two germline ends. CDR3 sequence: CASTGTPGGNTIYF. CDR3 sequence (DNA): TGTGCCAGCACCGGGACACCTGGAGGAAACACCATATATTTT.

CDR3 in DNA: TGTGCCAGCAGCGGACAGGGGGCGAACACCGGGGAGCTGTTTTTT. Translated: CASSGQGANTGELFF. The J gene is TRBJ2-2, the V gene TRBV9, with 9 positions matching TRBD1. V dropped 3 bases and J dropped 0; count of bases not matched to a gene: 0. Germline CDR1 is SGDLS and CDR2 is YYNGEE. This CDR3 is built from 15 residues. The variable domain in full, completed from reference TRBV9 and TRBJ2-2, reads DSGVTQTPKHLITATGQRVTLRCSPRSGDLSVYWYQQSLDQGLQFLIQYYNGEERAKGNILERFSAQQFPDLHSELNLSSLELGDSALYFCASSGQGANTGELFFGEGSRLTVL.

The chain recombines TRBV14 with TRBJ2-1; D gene uncertain. Trimming removed 2 bases at V and 3 bases at J, with 8 bases between. The CDR3 loop spans 14 amino acids. From germline, CDR1 is SGHDN and CDR2 FVKESK. The CDR3 nucleotides are TGTGCCAGCAGCCAAAGAGGTTTCTACAATGAGCAGTTCTTC. Translating it yields CASSQRGFYNEQFF.

This rearrangement joins TRBV15 to TRBJ1-1, with no clear D. The CDR3 has 13 residues. Trimming took off 8 bases at V and 4 bases at J, with 14 bases between the two ends. Germline CDR1 reads LNHNV; CDR2 reads YYDKDF (reference sequence). This chain's CDR3 is CATSSLLGTEAFF. CDR3 sequence (DNA): TGTGCCACCTCATCACTCCTCGGCACTGAAGCTTTCTTT.

This clone has only one observation. The V gene is TRBV29-1, the J gene TRBJ2-7, with 8 bases lining up with TRBD1. Unmatched junction bases numbered 7, after V lost 4 bases and J lost 5 bases. This CDR3 contains 13 residues. Germline values: CDR1 SQVTM, CDR2 ANQGSEA. The CDR3 sequence: CSVGMTGENEQYF. The CDR3 nucleotides read TGCAGCGTTGGGATGACAGGGGAAAACGAGCAGTACTTC.

The rearrangement joins TRBV20-1 to TRBJ2-7; 8 bases map to TRBD2. The CDR3 contains 11 residues. CDR1 and CDR2 from the germline V gene are DFQATT and SNEGSKA (reference sequence). Losses at the gene ends were 6 bases for V and 7 bases for J; bases not matched to a gene: 5. CDR3 DNA sequence: TGCAGTGCCGCGGGGGGACCGGAGCAGTACTTC. Encoded protein: CSAAGGPEQYF.

This sequence joins TRBV2 and TRBJ1-6; perhaps TRBD1 as D (6 bases). Trimming left V 6 bases short and J 10 bases short, with 16 bases between. Looked up from germline, CDR1 is SNHLY and CDR2 is FYNNEI. The CDR3 length is 14 residues. CDR3 nucleotide sequence: TGTGCCAGCAGCCTCCTGGACAGTCAATCACCCCTCCACTTT. Translated: CASSLLDSQSPLHF. Full variable domain (remainder filled in from reference TRBV2 and TRBJ1-6): EPEVTQTPSHQVTQMGQEVILRCVPISNHLYFYWYRQILGQKVEFLVSFYNNEISEKSEIFDDQFSVERPDGSNFTLKIRSTKLEDSAMYFCASSLLDSQSPLHFGNGTRLTVT.

The chain has TRBV29-1 and TRBJ1-6, with D possibly being TRBD1 (5 bases). Trimming stripped 4 bases from V and 10 bases from J, with 17 bases between. CDR3 length equals 14 residues. Germline V CDR1 and CDR2: SQVTM, ANQGSEA. The CDR3 here is CSVASTARDSPLHF. Written as DNA, the CDR3 is TGCAGCGTTGCCTCGACAGCTAGAGACTCACCCCTCCACTTT. Based on the CDR3 plus reference TRBV29-1 and TRBJ1-6, the full variable domain is SAVISQKPSRDICQRGTSLTIQCQVDSQVTMMFWYRQQPGQSLTLIATANQGSEATYESGFVIDKFPISRPNLTFSTLTVSNMSPEDSSIYLCSVASTARDSPLHFGNGTRLTVT.

This clone was detected a few times. J is TRBJ2-7 and V is TRBV4-1; no clear D gene. CDR1 and CDR2 (germline): MGHRA, YSYEKL. Trimming cost V 2 bases and J 5 bases, with 16 bases left between them. The length of the CDR3 is 15 residues. This chain's CDR3 is CASSQSSYAGDEQYF. The CDR3 DNA sequence: TGCGCCAGCAGCCAATCGAGTTACGCAGGCGACGAGCAGTACTTC.